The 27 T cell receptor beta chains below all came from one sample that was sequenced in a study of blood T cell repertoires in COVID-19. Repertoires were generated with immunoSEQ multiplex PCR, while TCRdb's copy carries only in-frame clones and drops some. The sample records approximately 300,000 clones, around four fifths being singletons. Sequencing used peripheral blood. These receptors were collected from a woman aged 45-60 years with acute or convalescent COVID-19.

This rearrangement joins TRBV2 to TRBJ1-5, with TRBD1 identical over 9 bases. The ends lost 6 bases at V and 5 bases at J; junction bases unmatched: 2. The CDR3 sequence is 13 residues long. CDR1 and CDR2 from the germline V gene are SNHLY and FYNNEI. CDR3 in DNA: TGTGCCAGCAGGTGGACAGGGGATCAGCCCCAGCATTTT. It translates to CASRWTGDQPQHF. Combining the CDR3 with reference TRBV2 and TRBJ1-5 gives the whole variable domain EPEVTQTPSHQVTQMGQEVILRCVPISNHLYFYWYRQILGQKVEFLVSFYNNEISEKSEIFDDQFSVERPDGSNFTLKIRSTKLEDSAMYFCASRWTGDQPQHFGDGTRLSIL.

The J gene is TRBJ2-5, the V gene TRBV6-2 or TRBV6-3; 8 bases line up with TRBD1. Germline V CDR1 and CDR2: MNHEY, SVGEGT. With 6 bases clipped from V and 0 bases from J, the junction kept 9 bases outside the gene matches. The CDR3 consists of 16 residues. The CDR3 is CASSPQGAVYQETQYF. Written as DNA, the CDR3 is TGTGCCAGCAGCCCCCAGGGGGCGGTGTACCAAGAGACCCAGTACTTC.

CDR3 coding DNA: TGTGCCAGCAGTGAAGGGCGGGGTCGGGTCTATGGCTACACCTTC. Translated: CASSEGRGRVYGYTF. This sequence joins TRBV2 and TRBJ1-2; no clear D. V dropped 1 base and J dropped 4 bases, with 13 bases sitting between them. Germline CDR1 and CDR2: SNHLY and FYNNEI. CDR3 length: 15 amino acids.

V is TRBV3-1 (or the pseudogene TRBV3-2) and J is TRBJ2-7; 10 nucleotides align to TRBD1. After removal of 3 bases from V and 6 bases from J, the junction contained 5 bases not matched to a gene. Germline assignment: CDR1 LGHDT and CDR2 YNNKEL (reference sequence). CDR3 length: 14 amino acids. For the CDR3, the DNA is TGTGCCAGCAGCCACGGGGACAGGGGTGGCGAGCAGTACGTC. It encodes CASSHGDRGGEQYV.

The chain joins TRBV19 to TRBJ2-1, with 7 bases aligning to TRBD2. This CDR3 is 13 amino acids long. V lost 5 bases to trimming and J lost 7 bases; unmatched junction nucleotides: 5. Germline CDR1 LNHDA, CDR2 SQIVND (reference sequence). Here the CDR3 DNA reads TGTGCCAGTAGTCTACTAGCGAGAAATGAGCAGTTCTTC. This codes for CASSLLARNEQFF.

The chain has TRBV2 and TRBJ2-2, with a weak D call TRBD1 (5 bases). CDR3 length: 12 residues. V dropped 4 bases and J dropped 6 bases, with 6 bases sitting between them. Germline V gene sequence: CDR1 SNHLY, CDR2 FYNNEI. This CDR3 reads CASSVGAGELFF. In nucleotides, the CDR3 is TGTGCCAGCAGTGTAGGGGCCGGGGAGCTGTTTTTT.

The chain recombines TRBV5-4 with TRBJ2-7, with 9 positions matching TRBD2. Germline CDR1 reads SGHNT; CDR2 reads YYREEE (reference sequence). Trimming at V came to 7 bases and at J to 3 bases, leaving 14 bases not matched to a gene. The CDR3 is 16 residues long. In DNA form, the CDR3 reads TGTGCCAGCGCGATGGGCGGGGGGGCCCCTAACTACGAGCAGTACGTC. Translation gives CASAMGGGAPNYEQYV.

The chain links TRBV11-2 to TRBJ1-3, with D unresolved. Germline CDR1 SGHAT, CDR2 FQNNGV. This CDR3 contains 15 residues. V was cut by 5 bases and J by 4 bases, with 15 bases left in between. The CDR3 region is CASSHTRGSGNTIYF. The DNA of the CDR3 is TGTGCCAGCAGCCACACCCGGGGATCCGGAAACACCATATATTTT.

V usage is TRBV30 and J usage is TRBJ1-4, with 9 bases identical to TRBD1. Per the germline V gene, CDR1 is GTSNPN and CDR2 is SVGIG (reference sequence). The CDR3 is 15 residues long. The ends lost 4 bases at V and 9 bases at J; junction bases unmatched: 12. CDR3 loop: CAWTPGQGALQKLFF. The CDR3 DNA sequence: TGTGCCTGGACGCCGGGACAGGGAGCCCTCCAAAAACTGTTTTTT.

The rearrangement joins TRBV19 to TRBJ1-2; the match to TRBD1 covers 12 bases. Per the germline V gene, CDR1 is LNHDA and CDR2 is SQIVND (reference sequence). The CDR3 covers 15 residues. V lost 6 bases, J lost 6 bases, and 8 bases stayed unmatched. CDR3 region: CASRETGTGGHGYTF. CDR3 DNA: TGTGCCAGTAGAGAAACCGGGACAGGGGGCCATGGCTACACCTTC.

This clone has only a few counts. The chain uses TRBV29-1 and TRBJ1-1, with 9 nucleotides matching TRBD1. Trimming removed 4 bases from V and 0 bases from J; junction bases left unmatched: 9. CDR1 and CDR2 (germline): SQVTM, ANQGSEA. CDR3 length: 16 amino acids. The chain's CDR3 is CSVGQGGTDMNTEAFF. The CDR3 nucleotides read TGCAGCGTTGGACAGGGGGGGACAGACATGAACACTGAAGCTTTCTTT. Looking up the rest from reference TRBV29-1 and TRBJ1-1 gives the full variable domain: SAVISQKPSRDICQRGTSLTIQCQVDSQVTMMFWYRQQPGQSLTLIATANQGSEATYESGFVIDKFPISRPNLTFSTLTVSNMSPEDSSIYLCSVGQGGTDMNTEAFFGQGTRLTVV.

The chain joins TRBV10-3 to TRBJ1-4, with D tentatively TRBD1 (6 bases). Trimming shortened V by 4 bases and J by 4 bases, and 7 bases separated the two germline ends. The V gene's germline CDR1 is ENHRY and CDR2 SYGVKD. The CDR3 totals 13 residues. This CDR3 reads CAISGGGNEKLFF. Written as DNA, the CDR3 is TGTGCCATCAGTGGAGGGGGTAATGAAAAACTGTTTTTT.

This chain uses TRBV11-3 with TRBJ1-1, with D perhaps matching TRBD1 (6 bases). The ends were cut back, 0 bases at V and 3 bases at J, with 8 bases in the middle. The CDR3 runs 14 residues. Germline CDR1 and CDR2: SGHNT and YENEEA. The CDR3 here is CASSLEQGYTEAFF. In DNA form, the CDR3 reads TGTGCCAGCAGCTTAGAGCAGGGGTACACTGAAGCTTTCTTT.

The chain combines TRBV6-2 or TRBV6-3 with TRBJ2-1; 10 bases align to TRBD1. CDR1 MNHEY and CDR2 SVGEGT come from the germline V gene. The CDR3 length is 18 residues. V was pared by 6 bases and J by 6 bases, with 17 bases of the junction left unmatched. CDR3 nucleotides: TGTGCCAGCAGCCTACTTCCGTCAGGGACAGGGGCTCGCAATGAGCAGTTCTTC. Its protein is CASSLLPSGTGARNEQFF.

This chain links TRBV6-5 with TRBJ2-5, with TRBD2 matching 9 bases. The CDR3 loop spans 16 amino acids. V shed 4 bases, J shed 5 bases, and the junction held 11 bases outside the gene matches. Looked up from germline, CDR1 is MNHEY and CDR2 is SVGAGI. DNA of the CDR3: TGTGCCAGCAGTTCCTGGGGGGTAGCGGGGGTGGAGACCCAGTACTTC. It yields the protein CASSSWGVAGVETQYF.

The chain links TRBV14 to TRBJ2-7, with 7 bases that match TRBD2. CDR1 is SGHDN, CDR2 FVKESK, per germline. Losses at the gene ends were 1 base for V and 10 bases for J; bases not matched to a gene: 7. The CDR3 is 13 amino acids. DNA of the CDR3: TGTGCCAGCAGCCAAGTTCCAGGGAGGGAACAGTACTTC. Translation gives CASSQVPGREQYF. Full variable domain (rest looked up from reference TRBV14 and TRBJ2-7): EAGVTQFPSHSVIEKGQTVTLRCDPISGHDNLYWYRRVMGKEIKFLLHFVKESKQDESGMPNNRFLAERTGGTYSTLKVQPAELEDSGVYFCASSQVPGREQYFGPGTRLTVT.

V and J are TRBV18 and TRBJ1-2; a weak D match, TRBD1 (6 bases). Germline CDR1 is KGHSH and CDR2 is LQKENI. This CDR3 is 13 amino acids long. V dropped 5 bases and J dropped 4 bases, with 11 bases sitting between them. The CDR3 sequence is CASSAGQSYGYTF. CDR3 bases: TGTGCCAGCTCAGCCGGACAGAGCTATGGCTACACCTTC.

CDR3 DNA: TGTGCCAGCAGCTTGACGGGGGAGGGCAATGAGCAGTTCTTC. Translation: CASSLTGEGNEQFF. V is TRBV5-6 and J is TRBJ2-1; 7 nucleotides agree with TRBD2. The CDR3 is made up of 14 amino acids. CDR1 is SGHDT and CDR2 is YYEEEE in the germline V gene. The J segment lost 6 bases and the V segment lost 1 base, leaving 4 bases of the junction unmatched.

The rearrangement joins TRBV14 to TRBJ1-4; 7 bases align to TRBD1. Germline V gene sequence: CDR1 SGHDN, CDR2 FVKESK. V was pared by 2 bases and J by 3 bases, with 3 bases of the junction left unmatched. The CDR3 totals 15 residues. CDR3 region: CASSQPTGANEKLFF. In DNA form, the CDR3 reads TGTGCCAGCAGCCAACCAACAGGGGCTAATGAAAAACTGTTTTTT.

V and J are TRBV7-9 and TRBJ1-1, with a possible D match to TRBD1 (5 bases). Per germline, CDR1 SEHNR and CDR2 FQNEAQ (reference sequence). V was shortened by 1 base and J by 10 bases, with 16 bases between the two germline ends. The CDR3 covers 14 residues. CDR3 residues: CASSLGSTGGRAFF. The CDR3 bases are TGTGCCAGCAGCTTAGGGTCGACCGGGGGTCGAGCTTTCTTT. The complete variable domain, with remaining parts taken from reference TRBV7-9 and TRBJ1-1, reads DTGVSQNPRHKITKRGQNVTFRCDPISEHNRLYWYRQTLGQGPEFLTYFQNEAQLEKSRLLSDRFSAERPKGSFSTLEIQRTEQGDSAMYLCASSLGSTGGRAFFGQGTRLTVV.

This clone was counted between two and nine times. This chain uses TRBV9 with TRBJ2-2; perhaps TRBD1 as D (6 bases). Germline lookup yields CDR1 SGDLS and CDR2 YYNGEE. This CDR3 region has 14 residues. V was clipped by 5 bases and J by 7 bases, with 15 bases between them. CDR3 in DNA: TGTGCCAGCAGGGGACATCCTTCGGGCGGGGAGCTGTTTTTT. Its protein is CASRGHPSGGELFF.

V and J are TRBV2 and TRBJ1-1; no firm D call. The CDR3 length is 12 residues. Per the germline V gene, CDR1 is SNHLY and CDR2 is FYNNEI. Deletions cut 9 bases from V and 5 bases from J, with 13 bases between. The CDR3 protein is CARAVVGTEAFF. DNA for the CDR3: TGTGCCAGAGCGGTTGTGGGGACTGAAGCTTTCTTT.

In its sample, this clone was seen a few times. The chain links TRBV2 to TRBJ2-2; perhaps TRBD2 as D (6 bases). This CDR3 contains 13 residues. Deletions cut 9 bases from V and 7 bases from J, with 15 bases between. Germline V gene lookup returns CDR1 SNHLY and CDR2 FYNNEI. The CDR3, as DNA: TGTGCCAGTCGGGCCGGGGGAATCGGGGAGCTGTTTTTT. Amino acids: CASRAGGIGELFF.

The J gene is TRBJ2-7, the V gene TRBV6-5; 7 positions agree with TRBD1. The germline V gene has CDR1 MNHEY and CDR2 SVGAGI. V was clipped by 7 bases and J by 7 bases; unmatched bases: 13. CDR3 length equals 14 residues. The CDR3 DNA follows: TGTGCCAGCAACCTAAAGGGGGCAGGGTGGGAGCAGTACGTC. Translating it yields CASNLKGAGWEQYV.

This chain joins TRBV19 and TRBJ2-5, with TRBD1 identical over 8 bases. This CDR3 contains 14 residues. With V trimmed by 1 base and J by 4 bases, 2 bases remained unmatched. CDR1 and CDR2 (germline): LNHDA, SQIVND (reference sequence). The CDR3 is CASSIGTGSETQYF. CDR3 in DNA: TGTGCCAGTAGTATAGGGACAGGGTCAGAGACCCAGTACTTC.

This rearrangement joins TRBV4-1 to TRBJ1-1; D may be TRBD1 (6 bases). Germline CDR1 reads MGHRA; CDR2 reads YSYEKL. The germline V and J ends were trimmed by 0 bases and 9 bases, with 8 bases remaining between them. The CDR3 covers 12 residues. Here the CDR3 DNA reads TGCGCCAGCAGCCAAGAAGGGGGTCAAGCTTTCTTT. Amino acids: CASSQEGGQAFF.

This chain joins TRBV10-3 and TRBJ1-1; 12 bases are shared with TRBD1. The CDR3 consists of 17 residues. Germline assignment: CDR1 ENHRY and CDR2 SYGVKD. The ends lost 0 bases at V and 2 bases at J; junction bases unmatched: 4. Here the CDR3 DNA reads TGTGCCATCAGTGAGTCCACCGGGACAGGGGGCAACACTGAAGCTTTCTTT. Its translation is CAISESTGTGGNTEAFF.